This is a list of T cell receptor beta chains from one sample in a study of identical twins. TCRdb re-called the 5' RACE reads with MiXCR, one entry per CDR3 protein. Of about 700,000 distinct CDR3 sequences in the sample, around 8.3% were seen once. Separately, the same data were catalogued under a study of yellow fever vaccine responses in identical twins.

The sequenced material came from PBMCs. The receptors were sampled from a woman between 18 and 30 years old in good health. The CDR3 runs from the conserved cysteine through the conserved F or W. The D gene is left open where the match is weak.

J | D | V | CDR3
TRBJ2-1 | TRBD2 | TRBV20-1 | CSAVMLGGGSYNEQFF
TRBJ2-3 | - | TRBV6-1 | CASSVSGWGGTDTQYF
TRBJ2-3 | - | TRBV13 | CASTHVPDTQYF
TRBJ2-1 | - | TRBV20-1 | CSASTRTPYNEQFF
TRBJ1-2 | - | TRBV12-3/TRBV12-4 | CADPVRDTNYGYTF
TRBJ1-1 | - | TRBV7-6 | CASSPILGGEAFF
TRBJ1-2 | TRBD1 | TRBV6-1 | CASSEAGWRGPGWNYGYTF
TRBJ2-1 | TRBD2 | TRBV27 | CASSLPGLRYNEQFF
TRBJ2-5 | - | TRBV11-2 | CASRLYLGFQETQYF
TRBJ2-1 | - | TRBV6-2/TRBV6-3 | CASSYSTLAADEQFF
TRBJ2-1 | - | TRBV5-5 | CASSLARRSSSYNEQFF
TRBJ2-5 | TRBD1 | TRBV5-1 | CASSSRGQGETQYF
TRBJ2-3 | - | TRBV7-2 | CASSLFRTDTQYF
TRBJ2-3 | - | TRBV3-1 | CASSQEATQGGYTDTQYF
TRBJ2-2 | - | TRBV7-7 | CASSGHSTWELFF
TRBJ2-5 | - | TRBV4-2 | CASSQGPSEGQETQYF
TRBJ2-7 | - | TRBV24-1 | CATSETGLPFHEQYF
TRBJ2-1 | - | TRBV6-1 | CASSGDFSSYNEQFF
TRBJ2-3 | TRBD2 | TRBV3-1 | CASSPRMASGGPLDTQYF
TRBJ2-7 | - | TRBV7-3 | CASSLRSRTDHLRHEQYF
TRBJ2-1 | - | TRBV6-2/TRBV6-3 | CASSRDREVGNEQFF
TRBJ2-1 | - | TRBV2 | CASSDGGQRSYNEQFF
TRBJ2-1 | TRBD2 | TRBV20-1 | CSARGLKRGEIWNEQFF
TRBJ2-3 | TRBD1 | TRBV4-1 | CASSQRDREDTQYF
TRBJ1-1 | - | TRBV20-1 | CNGKRDTEAFF
TRBJ2-7 | TRBD1 | TRBV5-1 | CASRLGTDYYEQYF
TRBJ2-3 | - | TRBV30 | CAWSSKAYTQYF
TRBJ1-6 | - | TRBV14 | CASSQLGNSPLHF
TRBJ2-7 | TRBD2 | TRBV23-1 | CASSPGTSGRPTYEQYF